Each of the 28 T cell receptor beta chains below was sequenced from the same sample in a study of T cells in Graves' hyperthyroidism and ophthalmopathy (dated by TCRdb to between 2018 and 2021). Library preparation used multiplex PCR. Data came from an Illumina HiSeq 2000. The TCR beta CDR3 regions were amplified from RNA transcripts. The first round of RT-PCR for the TCR CDR3 was performed with the HTBI primer set and the Qiagen OneStep RT-PCR kit. The public sequencing data were trimmed at Q25 with fastp and processed into clonotypes with MiXCR by TCRdb, which kept only in-frame beta chains. For every CDR3 protein sequence, its rows merge into one entry that carries the most common genes and DNA. The sample data list a few hundred thousand distinct CDR3 sequences, and about 15% of these were observed just once. The biggest ten clones account for roughly 55% of the sample. Sample: blood. These receptors all come from a woman between 50 and 59 years old with Graves' hyperthyroidism.

This clonotype came up many times. The chain recombines TRBV20-1 with TRBJ2-1; D is unclear. Germline CDR1 is DFQATT and CDR2 is SNEGSKA (reference sequence). Deletions cut 0 bases from V and 2 bases from J, with 8 bases between. The CDR3 sequence is 14 residues long. The CDR3 DNA follows: TGCAGTGCTAGAGATTTCTTTACCTACAATGAGCAGTTCTTC. It encodes CSARDFFTYNEQFF.

This clonotype was counted ten times or more. The rearrangement uses TRBV6-1 and TRBJ2-3, with TRBD2 matching 8 bases. This CDR3 has 16 amino acids. Germline loops: CDR1 MNHNS, CDR2 SASEGT. V trimming: 5 bases; J trimming: 6 bases; junction bases outside the gene matches: 13. CDR3 protein: CASSKRTSSGKDTQYF. The CDR3 DNA sequence: TGTGCCAGCAGTAAACGGACTAGCTCGGGGAAGGATACGCAGTATTTT.

This clonotype has ten or more counts. This rearrangement joins TRBV5-1 to TRBJ2-3; tentative D call: TRBD2 (7 bases). Per germline, CDR1 SGHRS and CDR2 YFSETQ. This CDR3 contains 16 residues. Trimming shortened V by 1 base and J by 4 bases, and 16 bases separated the two germline ends. Here the CDR3 reads CASSLWGGATPDTQYF. CDR3 DNA sequence: TGCGCCAGCAGCTTGTGGGGGGGCGCGACGCCAGATACGCAGTATTTT.

The chain has TRBV7-3 and TRBJ2-1; 13 positions agree with TRBD2. The V gene's germline CDR1 is SGHTA and CDR2 FQGTGA. This CDR3 contains 16 residues. V shed 4 bases, J shed 0 bases, and the junction held 0 bases outside the gene matches. CDR3 in DNA: TGTGCCAGCAGCTGGACTAGCGGGAGCTCCTACAATGAGCAGTTCTTC. Amino acids: CASSWTSGSSYNEQFF.

In this sample, this clonotype turned up many times. The chain links TRBV11-2 to TRBJ1-5, with 8 bases fitting TRBD1. J lost 0 bases, V lost 5 bases, and 9 bases had no gene match. The germline V gene encodes CDR1 SGHAT and CDR2 FQNNGV. The CDR3 extends over 17 amino acids. The CDR3 protein is CASSVGTGHPSNQPQHF. In DNA, the CDR3 is TGTGCCAGCAGCGTCGGGACAGGTCACCCTAGCAATCAGCCCCAGCATTTT. The entire variable domain, with the rest obtained from reference TRBV11-2 and TRBJ1-5, is as follows: EAGVAQSPRYKIIEKRQSVAFWCNPISGHATLYWYQQILGQGPKLLIQFQNNGVVDDSQLPKDRFSAERLKGVDSTLKIQPAKLEDSAVYLCASSVGTGHPSNQPQHFGDGTRLSIL.

This clonotype was seen once. The J gene is TRBJ1-6, the V gene TRBV27; D remains ambiguous. Germline V gene data show CDR1 as MNHEY and CDR2 as SMNVEV (reference sequence). V lost 6 bases, J lost 10 bases, and 22 bases lay in between. The CDR3 contains 16 residues. CDR3 sequence: CASSPPRGRVGSPLHF. The CDR3 nucleotides read TGTGCCAGCAGCCCCCCCCGAGGGAGGGTTGGCTCACCCCTCCACTTT.

This clonotype was detected ten times or more. The rearrangement joins TRBV20-1 to TRBJ2-3, with 9 bases matching TRBD2. The trim removed 2 bases at V and 7 bases at J, leaving 7 bases unmatched. Germline CDR1 reads DFQATT; CDR2 reads SNEGSKA (reference sequence). CDR3 length: 14 residues. CDR3 nucleotide sequence: TGCAGTGCTAGATCCGCGGGAGGGCCAAATACGCAGTATTTT. This sequence encodes CSARSAGGPNTQYF.

This clonotype was counted ten times or more. DNA of the CDR3: TGTGCCAGCAATTCAAACGCGGGGAATTCACCCCTCCACTTT. It encodes CASNSNAGNSPLHF. V usage is TRBV2 and J usage is TRBJ1-6; no definite D call. This CDR3 comprises 14 residues. The germline V and J ends were trimmed by 7 bases and 7 bases, with 14 bases remaining between them. In germline, CDR1 is SNHLY, CDR2 FYNNEI.

This clonotype was counted ten times or more. The chain uses TRBV11-2 and TRBJ2-7; D is perhaps TRBD2 (6 bases). The CDR3 spans 13 residues. Trimming took 7 bases from V and 1 from J, leaving 11 bases between them. CDR1 SGHAT and CDR2 FQNNGV come from the germline V gene. CDR3 amino acids: CASTPGRSYEQYF. The CDR3 DNA is TGTGCCAGCACCCCGGGGAGGTCCTACGAGCAGTACTTC.

This clonotype was detected many times. CDR3 in DNA: TGTGCCAGCAGCATGACAGGACCCAATCAGCCCCAGCATTTT. Translated, it gives CASSMTGPNQPQHF. V is TRBV12-3 or TRBV12-4 and J is TRBJ1-5; D is possibly TRBD1 (6 bases). Trimming shortened V by 6 bases and J by 3 bases, and 12 bases separated the two germline ends. The CDR3 is 14 residues long.

Points on this clonotype: Possible read error: a much larger clone is one base away. The rearrangement joins TRBV12-3 or TRBV12-4 to TRBJ2-5; D ambiguous. Trimming left V 6 bases short and J 4 bases short, with 12 bases between. The CDR3 spans 13 residues. The CDR3 sequence: CASSLGMRETQYF. CDR3 sequence (DNA): TGTGCCAGCAGCCTAGGGATGAGAGAGACCCAGTACTTC.

This clonotype occurred many times. J is TRBJ1-2 and V is TRBV2; D is unresolved. This CDR3 comprises 11 residues. Germline CDR1 and CDR2: SNHLY and FYNNEI. Trimming cost V 6 bases and J 3 bases, with 5 bases left between them. DNA of the CDR3: TGTGCCAGCAGACGGGACTATGGCTACACCTTC. This encodes CASRRDYGYTF. Together with reference TRBV2 and TRBJ1-2, the CDR3 gives the full variable domain: EPEVTQTPSHQVTQMGQEVILRCVPISNHLYFYWYRQILGQKVEFLVSFYNNEISEKSEIFDDQFSVERPDGSNFTLKIRSTKLEDSAMYFCASRRDYGYTFGSGTRLTVV.

This clonotype was seen repeatedly, ten times or more. The chain employs TRBV5-4 and TRBJ1-2, with a weak D call TRBD1 (5 bases). Trimming pared 4 bases from V and 1 base from J, leaving 23 bases between. The CDR3 has 18 amino acids. CDR1 is SGHNT and CDR2 is YYREEE in the germline V gene (reference sequence). CDR3 bases: TGTGCCAGCAGCAGGTGGCTGTTCGACAGCTCGAATAACTATGGCTACACCTTC. Protein sequence: CASSRWLFDSSNNYGYTF. Full variable domain (missing parts from reference TRBV5-4 and TRBJ1-2): ETGVTQSPTHLIKTRGQQVTLRCSSQSGHNTVSWYQQALGQGPQFIFQYYREEENGRGNFPPRFSGLQFPNYSSELNVNALELDDSALYLCASSRWLFDSSNNYGYTFGSGTRLTVV.

This clonotype was seen at least ten times. V is TRBV20-1 and J is TRBJ1-2; D is undetermined. The CDR3 covers 11 residues. From germline, CDR1 is DFQATT and CDR2 SNEGSKA (reference sequence). V was pared by 8 bases and J by 6 bases, with 13 bases between. CDR3 sequence reads: CSTHLPHGYTF. CDR3 nucleotides: TGCAGTACCCATCTTCCCCATGGCTACACCTTC.

There are a few counts of this clonotype. This sequence joins TRBV4-1 and TRBJ2-1; 7 bases are shared with TRBD1. V gave up 5 bases and J gave up 6 bases; unmatched junction bases: 13. This CDR3 contains 16 residues. CDR1 and CDR2 (germline): MGHRA, YSYEKL. The CDR3 here is CASSGQEKGYGNEQFF. CDR3 DNA sequence: TGCGCCAGCAGCGGACAGGAAAAGGGGTATGGCAATGAGCAGTTCTTC.

This clonotype appeared many times. The chain is built from TRBV7-2 and TRBJ2-1; no clear D. From germline, CDR1 is SGHTA and CDR2 FQGNSA. V lost 1 base, J lost 0 bases, and 7 bases lay in between. This CDR3 has 15 residues. The CDR3 region is CASSLEASSYNEQFF. In nucleotides, the CDR3 is TGTGCCAGCAGCTTAGAGGCCAGCTCCTACAATGAGCAGTTCTTC.

The chain couples TRBV3-1 to TRBJ1-6; D is ambiguous. The CDR3 extends over 13 amino acids. Trimming removed 6 bases at V and 4 bases at J, with 7 bases between. From germline, CDR1 is LGHDT and CDR2 YNNKEL (reference sequence). As DNA, the CDR3 is TGTGCCAGCAGTGGACGTTATAATTCACCCCTCCACTTT. It is translated as CASSGRYNSPLHF.

This clonotype was counted only a few times. The chain uses TRBV10-1 and TRBJ2-4; 10 nucleotides line up with TRBD1. The CDR3 contains 14 residues. Trimming took 6 bases from V and 4 from J; bases not matched to a gene: 3. The germline CDR1 and CDR2 sequences are WNHNN and SYGVQD (reference sequence). The DNA for the CDR3 is TGCGCCAGCAGCCCGGGACAGGGGAAAAACATTCAGTACTTC. Its protein product is CASSPGQGKNIQYF.

Regarding this clonotype: One junction end disagrees with the germline gene, perhaps due to a read error. The gene calls are TRBV4-1 and TRBJ2-1, with D hard to call. Germline CDR1 MGHRA, CDR2 YSYEKL. The CDR3 is 15 residues long. The CDR3, as DNA: TGCGCCAGCAGCCAAGGTCATAGTTCCTCCAATGAGCAGTTCTTC. It is translated as CASSQGHSSSNEQFF.

This clonotype was observed at least ten times. The genes are TRBV11-3 and TRBJ1-1; TRBD1 matches at 7 bases. The germline gives CDR1 SGHNT, CDR2 YENEEA. The CDR3 consists of 13 residues. V was clipped by 3 bases and J by 4 bases; unmatched bases: 2. CDR3 amino acids: CASSFSGGTEAFF. In DNA form, the CDR3 reads TGTGCCAGCAGCTTTTCAGGGGGCACTGAAGCTTTCTTT.

The rearrangement joins TRBV3-1 to TRBJ1-2; 7 bases are a match to TRBD1. V shed 4 bases and J 7 bases; nucleotides not matched to a gene: 6. Germline assignment: CDR1 LGHDT and CDR2 YNNKEL (reference sequence). This CDR3 has 13 amino acids. The CDR3 DNA reads TGTGCCAGCAGCCTAGGGGGCGAGGGTGGCTACACCTTC. Amino acid sequence: CASSLGGEGGYTF.

CDR3 in amino acids: CATSRDRVGEQYF. The CDR3 DNA sequence: TGTGCCACCAGCAGAGATAGGGTTGGCGAGCAGTACTTC. The rearrangement joins TRBV15 to TRBJ2-7; D remains ambiguous. CDR1 is LNHNV, CDR2 YYDKDF, per germline (reference sequence). This CDR3 has 13 amino acids. V lost 0 bases, J lost 6 bases, and 9 bases lay in between.

This clonotype was observed a few times. CDR3 in DNA: TGCAGCGTTCGAACCACTATATACAATGAGCAGTTCTTC. Protein product: CSVRTTIYNEQFF. This rearrangement joins TRBV29-1 to TRBJ2-1; D is unclear. This CDR3 spans 13 amino acids. Trimming removed 5 bases at V and 4 bases at J, with 12 bases between. Germline CDR1 SQVTM, CDR2 ANQGSEA.

The chain uses TRBV6-2 or TRBV6-3 and TRBJ1-5; D is undetermined. V dropped 0 bases and J dropped 2 bases, with 17 bases sitting between them. CDR3 size: 18 residues. CDR1 is MNHEY, CDR2 SVGEGT, per germline. The CDR3 DNA follows: TGTGCCAGCAGTTACTCAGGGATTTATAAGCACGGCAATCAGCCCCAGCATTTT. Protein: CASSYSGIYKHGNQPQHF.

The sample holds a few counts of this clonotype. The rearrangement links TRBV30 to TRBJ2-7; 13 nucleotides align to TRBD2. This CDR3 spans 18 amino acids. Per germline, CDR1 GTSNPN and CDR2 SVGIG (reference sequence). V lost 3 bases and J lost 0; bases outside the gene matches: 11. The CDR3 spells CAWSEYGTSGVSSYEQYF. The CDR3 region has the DNA TGTGCCTGGAGCGAATATGGGACTAGCGGGGTTAGCTCCTACGAGCAGTACTTC. Filled out from reference TRBV30 and TRBJ2-7, the complete variable domain reads SQTIHQWPATLVQPVGSPLSLECTVEGTSNPNLYWYRQAAGRGLQLLFYSVGIGQISSEVPQNLSASRPQDRQFILSSKKLLLSDSGFYLCAWSEYGTSGVSSYEQYFGPGTRLTVT.

The CDR3 region is CASSGGQGIYNEQFF. In DNA, the CDR3 is TGTGCCAGCAGCGGCGGCCAGGGGATCTACAATGAGCAGTTCTTC. The chain joins TRBV5-4 to TRBJ2-1, with a weak D call TRBD1 (6 bases). The CDR3 has 15 amino acids. Germline loops: CDR1 SGHNT, CDR2 YYREEE (reference sequence). V gave up 4 bases and J gave up 3 bases, with 14 bases separating them.

This clonotype was picked up many times. Written as DNA, the CDR3 is TGCAGTGCTAGTTCCTTTTTTTTGGGACTAGCAGATAATGAGCAGTTCTTC. Translation gives CSASSFFLGLADNEQFF. The chain employs TRBV20-1 and TRBJ2-1, with TRBD2 matching 9 bases. Germline lookup yields CDR1 DFQATT and CDR2 SNEGSKA (reference sequence). V was pared by 3 bases and J by 7 bases, with 16 bases of the junction left unmatched. CDR3 length equals 17 residues.

This clonotype was picked up many times. The rearrangement joins TRBV28 to TRBJ2-5, with D tentatively TRBD2 (6 bases). The CDR3 length is 16 residues. Trimming pared 2 bases from V and 0 bases from J, leaving 13 bases between. Looked up from germline, CDR1 is MDHEN and CDR2 is SYDVKM. CDR3 amino acids: CASSLPGGRNQETQYF. The DNA of the CDR3 is TGTGCCAGCAGTTTACCCGGGGGACGGAACCAAGAGACCCAGTACTTC.